The 29 T cell receptor beta chains in this list originate from one sample, sequenced in a study of T cells in localized non-small cell lung cancer. Sequencing was performed with immunoSEQ multiplex PCR; in TCRdb, only in-frame clones are kept and a portion is missing. This sample has some 52,000 clones, with around 86% found just once. The specimen comprised peripheral blood, sampled before any cancer treatment. The receptors here all came from a male donor older than 55 with stage III squamous cell lung carcinoma.

A single count supports this clone. This rearrangement joins TRBV6-1 to TRBJ1-5; D call uncertain. This CDR3 is 14 amino acids long. V was trimmed by 2 bases and J by 2 bases, leaving 7 bases between them. Germline V gene lookup returns CDR1 MNHNS and CDR2 SASEGT. CDR3 sequence reads: CASSERKGNQPQHF. CDR3 coding DNA: TGTGCCAGCAGTGAAAGAAAGGGCAATCAGCCCCAGCATTTT.

The chain recombines TRBV7-6 with TRBJ2-5, with D possibly TRBD1 on 5 matching bases. Germline V lookup: CDR1 SGHVS, CDR2 FNYEAQ. This CDR3 spans 18 amino acids. The V end was cut by 1 base, the J end by 6 bases, with 24 bases between. Written as DNA, the CDR3 is TGTGCCAGCAGCTTAGAGGTCCAGGGCGCTACCAGACCACAGACCCAGTACTTC. This encodes CASSLEVQGATRPQTQYF.

This rearrangement joins TRBV7-2 to TRBJ1-2; no firm D call. The V end lost 0 bases, the J end lost 5 bases, and 7 bases lay between the germline ends. Germline CDR1 is SGHTA and CDR2 is FQGNSA. CDR3 length equals 13 residues. CDR3 DNA: TGTGCCAGCAGCTTAGCGTCGGCATATGGCTACACCTTC. Its protein product is CASSLASAYGYTF.

This clone appeared a single time. The chain carries TRBV19 and TRBJ2-1, with TRBD1 matching 10 bases. Germline-derived CDR1 and CDR2 are LNHDA and SQIVND (reference sequence). The CDR3 sequence is 15 residues long. Unmatched junction bases numbered 9, after V lost 7 bases and J lost 6 bases. This CDR3 is CASKERDRGRNEQFF. CDR3 DNA: TGTGCCAGTAAGGAAAGGGACAGGGGTCGCAATGAGCAGTTCTTC. The whole variable domain, filled in from reference TRBV19 and TRBJ2-1, reads DGGITQSPKYLFRKEGQNVTLSCEQNLNHDAMYWYRQDPGQGLRLIYYSQIVNDFQKGDIAEGYSVSREKKESFPLTVTSAQKNPTAFYLCASKERDRGRNEQFFGPGTRLTVL.

The chain is built from TRBV9 and TRBJ2-3, with D unclear. This CDR3 comprises 13 residues. Trimming pared 2 bases from V and 1 base from J, leaving 5 bases between. Germline CDR1 and CDR2: SGDLS and YYNGEE. CDR3 in amino acids: CASSVQGTDTQYF. In nucleotides, the CDR3 is TGTGCCAGCAGCGTTCAGGGCACAGATACGCAGTATTTT.

The chain employs TRBV6-5 and TRBJ2-7; 7 nucleotides agree with TRBD1. This CDR3 region has 13 residues. V lost 2 bases to trimming and J lost 7 bases; unmatched junction nucleotides: 5. CDR1 is MNHEY and CDR2 is SVGAGI in the germline V gene. This chain's CDR3 is CASSYITGVEQYF. The CDR3 region has the DNA TGTGCCAGCAGTTACATCACAGGGGTTGAGCAGTACTTC.

The rearrangement joins TRBV5-1 to TRBJ1-2; a weak D match, TRBD1 (6 bases). The CDR3 length is 17 residues. Germline V gene lookup returns CDR1 SGHRS and CDR2 YFSETQ. Trimming left V 4 bases short and J 2 bases short, with 21 bases between. The CDR3 loop reads CASSNGLTRGLNYGYTF. DNA for the CDR3: TGCGCCAGCAGCAATGGGCTTACCAGGGGCCTCAACTATGGCTACACCTTC.

Only one count was recorded for this clone. The rearrangement uses TRBV9 and TRBJ1-2; no reliable D call. CDR3 length: 15 amino acids. Germline V lookup: CDR1 SGDLS, CDR2 YYNGEE. V dropped 3 bases and J dropped 7 bases, with 19 bases sitting between them. Written as DNA, the CDR3 is TGTGCCAGCAGCGCAGCAACCGGGCCTGTGGTTGGCTACACCTTC. Residues: CASSAATGPVVGYTF.

The chain recombines TRBV29-1 with TRBJ2-2, with D possibly being TRBD1 (5 bases). The CDR3 loop spans 12 amino acids. CDR1 SQVTM and CDR2 ANQGSEA come from the germline V gene. V lost 7 bases, J lost 8 bases, and 14 bases lay in between. The DNA for the CDR3 is TGCAGCGCGCTATGGGGCTCTGGGGAGCTGTTTTTT. Its protein product is CSALWGSGELFF.

This chain joins TRBV9 and TRBJ1-1, with D hard to call. The CDR3 contains 11 residues. V was cut by 4 bases and J by 7 bases, with 8 bases left in between. Per the germline V gene, CDR1 is SGDLS and CDR2 is YYNGEE. The CDR3 spells CASSPLNEAFF. For the CDR3, the DNA is TGTGCCAGCAGCCCCCTAAATGAAGCTTTCTTT.

Only a few counts were recorded for this clone. The rearrangement joins TRBV27 to TRBJ1-1; 10 nucleotides agree with TRBD1. Germline-derived CDR1 and CDR2 are MNHEY and SMNVEV (reference sequence). The junction had 15 bases not matched to a gene; V was cut back by 7 bases and J by 7 bases. The CDR3 has 16 residues. CDR3 amino acids: CASIGSPGTGELEAFF. The CDR3 region has the DNA TGTGCCAGCATTGGTTCCCCCGGGACAGGGGAACTTGAAGCTTTCTTT.

This clone has more than one count but fewer than ten. This CDR3 is CASSQRYNEQFF. CDR3 bases: TGTGCCAGCAGCCAAAGGTACAATGAGCAGTTCTTC. This sequence joins TRBV4-2 and TRBJ2-1; D not certain. V lost 2 bases, J lost 4 bases, and 3 bases lay in between. From germline, CDR1 is LGHNA and CDR2 YNFKEQ. The CDR3 consists of 12 residues.

The V and J genes are TRBV15 and TRBJ2-7, with 10 bases that match TRBD2. Germline V lookup: CDR1 LNHNV, CDR2 YYDKDF (reference sequence). With 1 base clipped from V and 5 bases from J, the junction kept 14 bases outside the gene matches. The CDR3 extends over 18 amino acids. CDR3 in amino acids: CATSRGRGLASGSDEQYF. The DNA for the CDR3 is TGTGCCACCAGCAGAGGGCGGGGCTTAGCTAGCGGGAGTGACGAGCAGTACTTC.

The chain recombines TRBV18 with TRBJ1-4, with D hard to call. CDR1 is KGHSH, CDR2 LQKENI, per germline. The CDR3 is 15 residues long. V was clipped by 0 bases and J by 1 base, with 6 bases between them. The CDR3 sequence is CASSPPVGTNEKLFF. The CDR3, as DNA: TGTGCCAGCTCACCACCGGTTGGAACTAATGAAAAACTGTTTTTT.

This chain connects TRBV19 to TRBJ1-2; D might be TRBD1 (6 bases). V lost 7 bases and J 8 bases, leaving 26 bases between the germline ends. Germline loops: CDR1 LNHDA, CDR2 SQIVND (reference sequence). The length of the CDR3 is 16 residues. CDR3 sequence (DNA): TGTGCCAGTAAAAGATCCAGGTCTGGGGGCGGGGAAGGCTACACCTTC. Translating gives CASKRSRSGGGEGYTF.

The gene calls are TRBV19 and TRBJ1-4, with D maybe TRBD1 (6 bases). V was clipped by 7 bases and J by 6 bases, with 18 bases between them. Germline values: CDR1 LNHDA, CDR2 SQIVND (reference sequence). The CDR3 is made up of 15 amino acids. CDR3 sequence reads: CASTKTGTSDEKLFF. The CDR3 DNA sequence: TGTGCCAGTACTAAAACCGGGACATCAGATGAAAAACTGTTTTTT.

This chain joins TRBV7-3 and TRBJ2-2; possible D gene TRBD1, 6 bases. V was shortened by 4 bases and J by 6 bases, with 9 bases between the two germline ends. The CDR3 is 13 amino acids. Germline CDR1 is SGHTA and CDR2 is FQGTGA. In DNA, the CDR3 is TGTGCCAGCAGCTCACAGGGCCCCGGGGAGCTGTTTTTT. Protein sequence: CASSSQGPGELFF.

The rearrangement links TRBV4-2 to TRBJ1-4; 8 bases align to TRBD1. The germline V gene encodes CDR1 LGHNA and CDR2 YNFKEQ. The CDR3 is 15 amino acids. With 3 bases clipped from V and 5 bases from J, the junction kept 5 bases outside the gene matches. In nucleotides, the CDR3 is TGTGCCAGCAGCCATTCTACAGGGGGGAATGAAAAACTGTTTTTT. Protein product: CASSHSTGGNEKLFF.

The CDR3 protein is CASSIAGQPQHF. The DNA for the CDR3 is TGTGCCAGTAGTATCGCGGGTCAGCCCCAGCATTTT. The chain joins TRBV19 to TRBJ1-5; D gene uncertain. Trimming cost V 3 bases and J 6 bases, with 6 bases left between them. Germline CDR1 LNHDA, CDR2 SQIVND (reference sequence). There are 12 residues in the CDR3.

This sequence joins TRBV19 and TRBJ2-3; D is perhaps TRBD1 (5 bases). The CDR3 contains 15 residues. In germline, CDR1 is LNHDA, CDR2 SQIVND (reference sequence). V lost 5 bases to trimming and J lost 4 bases, with 16 bases between them. This CDR3 is CASSAAGLVSDTQYF. CDR3 nucleotide sequence: TGTGCCAGTAGTGCGGCAGGGCTTGTTTCAGATACGCAGTATTTT.

The rearrangement uses TRBV5-4 and TRBJ2-2, with no clear D. Germline lookup yields CDR1 SGHNT and CDR2 YYREEE (reference sequence). The CDR3 consists of 14 residues. The germline V and J ends were trimmed by 4 bases and 0 bases, with 7 bases remaining between them. The CDR3 DNA reads as TGTGCCAGCAGCCCGGACCCGAACACCGGGGAGCTGTTTTTT. Translation: CASSPDPNTGELFF.

The genes are TRBV5-6 and TRBJ2-5; D is perhaps TRBD1 (6 bases). The germline V gene has CDR1 SGHDT and CDR2 YYEEEE. The CDR3 is made up of 14 amino acids. V lost 0 bases and J 5 bases, leaving 11 bases between the germline ends. CDR3 DNA sequence: TGTGCCAGCAGCTTGGTGGGGGCTGAGGAGACCCAGTACTTC. Its protein is CASSLVGAEETQYF.

The chain employs TRBV7-9 and TRBJ2-2; D not resolved. Between the trimmed V and J ends, which lost 3 bases and 8 bases, there was a span of 13 bases. Germline V gene lookup returns CDR1 SEHNR and CDR2 FQNEAQ (reference sequence). This CDR3 spans 14 amino acids. The CDR3 protein is CASSLDGQRGELFF. CDR3 DNA sequence: TGTGCCAGCAGCTTGGACGGGCAGAGGGGGGAGCTGTTTTTT.

This clone came up once. The rearrangement uses TRBV5-1 and TRBJ2-2, with D hard to call. Germline CDR1 and CDR2: SGHRS and YFSETQ. This CDR3 region has 16 residues. V was clipped by 4 bases and J by 2 bases, with 15 bases between them. CDR3 loop: CASSAGWATNTGELFF. The CDR3 region has the DNA TGCGCCAGCAGCGCCGGGTGGGCCACAAACACCGGGGAGCTGTTTTTT.

This chain uses TRBV19 with TRBJ2-3; 7 nucleotides line up with TRBD2. Germline V gene data show CDR1 as LNHDA and CDR2 as SQIVND (reference sequence). The CDR3 sequence is 18 residues long. V was clipped by 3 bases and J by 3 bases; unmatched bases: 15. CDR3 amino acids: CASSMGRPGAGFTDTQYF. The DNA for the CDR3 is TGTGCCAGTAGTATGGGCAGGCCAGGAGCGGGGTTTACAGATACGCAGTATTTT.

This chain connects TRBV2 to TRBJ1-2, with a possible D match to TRBD1 (5 bases). This CDR3 is 11 amino acids long. The germline V and J ends were trimmed by 8 bases and 8 bases, with 12 bases remaining between them. Germline V gene lookup returns CDR1 SNHLY and CDR2 FYNNEI. CDR3 DNA: TGTGCCAGCGGAAGGGGACGCGGCTACACCTTC. Encoded protein: CASGRGRGYTF.

The chain has TRBV6-7 and TRBJ1-2, with TRBD1 as a possible D gene (5 bases). TRBV6-7 is an open reading frame, and its role is uncertain. V shed 9 bases and J shed 7 bases, with 21 bases lying between them. The CDR3 covers 14 residues. The CDR3 DNA sequence: TGTGCCAGAGCTTCTGGGCAGGGAGGAACTGGCTACACCTTC. Its translation: CARASGQGGTGYTF.

V and J are TRBV19 and TRBJ2-6; TRBD2 matches 11 bases. The length of the CDR3 is 17 residues. Germline V gene lookup returns CDR1 LNHDA and CDR2 SQIVND (reference sequence). The J segment lost 1 base and the V segment lost 4 bases, leaving 3 bases of the junction unmatched. Here the CDR3 reads CASSTLAGGSGANVLTF. The DNA for the CDR3 is TGTGCCAGTAGTACCTTAGCGGGGGGGTCTGGGGCCAACGTCCTGACTTTC.

This clone has at least ten counts. V and J are TRBV4-2 and TRBJ2-1, with D tentatively TRBD1 (5 bases). The length of the CDR3 is 14 residues. Germline CDR1 and CDR2: LGHNA and YNFKEQ. With 2 bases removed from V and 4 bases from J, the gap between germline ends came to 9 bases. The CDR3 nucleotides read TGTGCCAGCAGCCAACGTGGGGCTTACAATGAGCAGTTCTTC. Translating it yields CASSQRGAYNEQFF.